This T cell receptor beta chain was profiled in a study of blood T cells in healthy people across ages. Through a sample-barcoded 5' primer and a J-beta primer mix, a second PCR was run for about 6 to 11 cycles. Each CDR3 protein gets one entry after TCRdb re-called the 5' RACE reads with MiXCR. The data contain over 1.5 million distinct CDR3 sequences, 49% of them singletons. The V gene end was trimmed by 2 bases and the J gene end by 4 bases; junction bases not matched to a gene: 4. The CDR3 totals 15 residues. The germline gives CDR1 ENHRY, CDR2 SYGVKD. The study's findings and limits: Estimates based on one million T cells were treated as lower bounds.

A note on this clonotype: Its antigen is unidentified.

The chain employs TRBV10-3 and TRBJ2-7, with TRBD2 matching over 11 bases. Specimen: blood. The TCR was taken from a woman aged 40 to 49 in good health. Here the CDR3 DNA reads TGTGCCATCAGTGAGAGAACTAGCGGGGGTTACGAGCAGTACTTC. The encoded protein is CAISERTSGGYEQYF.